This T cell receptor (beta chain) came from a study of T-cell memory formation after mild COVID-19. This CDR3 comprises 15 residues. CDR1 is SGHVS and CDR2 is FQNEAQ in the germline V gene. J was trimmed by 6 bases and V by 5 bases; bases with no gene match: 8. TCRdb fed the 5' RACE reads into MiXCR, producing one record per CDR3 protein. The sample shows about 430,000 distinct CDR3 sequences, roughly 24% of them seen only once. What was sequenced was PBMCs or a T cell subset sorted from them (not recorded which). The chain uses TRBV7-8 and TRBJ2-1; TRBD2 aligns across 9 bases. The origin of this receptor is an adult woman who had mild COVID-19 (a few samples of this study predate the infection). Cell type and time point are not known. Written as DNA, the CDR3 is TGTGCCAGCAGCCTCGAGGGACTAGCCCTCAATGAGCAGTTCTTC. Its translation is CASSLEGLALNEQFF.